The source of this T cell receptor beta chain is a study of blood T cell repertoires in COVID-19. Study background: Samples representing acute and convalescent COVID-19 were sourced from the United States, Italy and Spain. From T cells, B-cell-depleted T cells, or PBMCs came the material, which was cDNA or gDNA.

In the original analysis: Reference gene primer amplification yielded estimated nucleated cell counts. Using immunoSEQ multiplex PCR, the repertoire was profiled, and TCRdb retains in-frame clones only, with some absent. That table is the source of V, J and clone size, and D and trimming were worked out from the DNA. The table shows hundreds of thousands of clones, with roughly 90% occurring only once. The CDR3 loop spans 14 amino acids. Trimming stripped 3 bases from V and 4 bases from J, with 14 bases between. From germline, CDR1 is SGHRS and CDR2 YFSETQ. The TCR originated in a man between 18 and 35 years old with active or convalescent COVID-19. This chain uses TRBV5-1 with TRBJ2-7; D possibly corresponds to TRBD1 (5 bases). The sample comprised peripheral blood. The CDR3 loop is CASSSARDSYEQYF. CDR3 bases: TGCGCCAGCAGCTCTGCCAGGGATTCTTACGAGCAGTACTTC.